This TCR beta chain was sequenced in a study of T cells after yellow fever vaccination (dated by TCRdb to the late 2010s). In terms of the full investigation: The SMART-Seq v4 Ultra Low Input RNA kit was used to prepare libraries from fractions with low cell numbers. Bulk PBMC replicates and cell subsets were isolated from blood drawn at multiple timepoints before and after both primary and secondary immunization. Bulk TCR alpha and beta repertoires were sequenced longitudinally to track T-cell clones before and after primary and booster YFV17D yellow fever vaccination. Two healthy male donors, one aged 18 to 29 and one aged 30 to 40 years, were included in the cohort. Overall study outcomes, separate from this receptor: The study included only two donors, which limits how far the findings can be generalized. After the booster, most of the clones that had expanded following primary vaccination were detected again (almost 98% of CD4 and roughly 90% of CD8), which suggests that memory was broadly maintained. A small fraction of clonotypes showed up in both the CD4 and CD8 compartments, probably as a result of convergent recombination. Compared with the primary T-cell response, the secondary T-cell response was faster but weaker, reaching its peak on day 5 rather than on day 15. Computational filtering was needed because FACS-sorted repertoires could contain abundant contaminating clonotypes from the bulk population.

The junction shows trimming of 4 bases on V and 6 bases on J, plus 10 bases between the germline ends. Counted from cysteine to phenylalanine, this CDR3 has 13 amino acids. The entry retains the CDR3 DNA only, 39 bases that are in frame from base 1. From the germline V gene (reference sequence), CDR1 is DFQATT and CDR2 is SNEGSKA. TCR cDNA was made using 5'RACE template switching, a step that added a universal primer site and unique molecular identifiers. Priming of cDNA synthesis was performed from both the TCR alpha and TCR beta constant segments. Two PCR steps were used to amplify libraries, with sample barcodes and sequencing adapters being added in the second step. Libraries were sequenced on Illumina HiSeq 2500 (2x100 bp) or NovaSeq (2x150 bp). In the paper's pipeline: Reads were demultiplexed and collapsed into UMI consensus sequences with MIGEC, and V(D)J alignment was performed with MiXCR. Vaccine-responding clonotypes were identified with edgeR using replicate PBMC samples, with FDR below 0.01 and a log2 fold change above 5 up to day 15 being required. Each bulk clonotype received a CD4 or CD8 identity based on whether the sequenced CD4 or CD8 repertoire contained that clonotype at higher abundance. TCRdb cleaned the public reads at Q25 with fastp, built clones with MiXCR and kept in-frame beta chains. CDR3 protein sequences are deduplicated, and each keeps its most common genes and DNA. The V and J calls, along with clone size, are taken from TCRdb and not from the paper's own processing. The sample contains about 230,000 distinct CDR3 sequences, 6.5% to 7.5% of them found a single time. About 0.95% of the sample is in the top ten clones.

This clonotype occurred a few times. Its antigen is unknown. Per-nucleotide qualities are absent, and no much larger clonotype sits a single base away. Reading the label with the study, this specimen's treatment or condition is: live attenuated yellow fever vaccine strain. PBMCs were isolated from peripheral blood using a standard Ficoll-Paque protocol. CD4 and CD8 T-cell fractions were isolated with Dynabeads CD4 and CD8 positive selection kits. TriZol was used to extract RNA from bulk PBMCs, CD4 and CD8 fractions, and dextramer-positive and dextramer-negative fractions. This TCR was sampled from a man aged 30 to 39 who received the YFV17D yellow fever vaccine. Sequencing was performed on CD4+ T cells sorted from PBMCs, taken on the day of the yellow fever booster vaccination. The chain uses TRBV20-1 and TRBJ1-6; no confident D gene assignment can be made. CDR3 loop: CSATVTLNSPLHF. DNA sequence: TGCAGTGCTACCGTTACCCTTAATTCACCCCTCCACTTT.